This TCR beta chain was found in a study of T-cell memory formation after mild COVID-19. General study results and limits: Confirmation was lacking for SARS-CoV-2 specificity of second-wave clones that peaked on day 37. Several responding clones turned up in pre-infection memory, indicating that cross-reactive memory may have taken part.

The CDR3 consists of 14 residues. Germline CDR1 is SGHNT and CDR2 is YENEEA. Trimming took off 5 bases at V and 6 bases at J, with 13 bases between the two ends. Concerning this clonotype itself: The antigen is not known.

5'RACE with constant-segment primers yielded barcoded, UMI-tagged TCR alpha and TCR beta cDNA libraries. Using its own MiXCR run on the 5' RACE reads, TCRdb lists one record per CDR3 protein. The sample has around 200,000 distinct CDR3 sequences, 27% seen once. This TCR was sampled from an adult woman who had mild COVID-19 (a few samples of this study predate the infection). Cell type and time point are not known. The sequencing sample was made of PBMCs or a T cell subset sorted from them (not recorded which). This chain links TRBV11-3 with TRBJ2-2, with D unclear. The CDR3 bases are TGTGCCAGCAGCCGTCGGCCGCCAGCCGGGGAGCTGTTTTTT. This sequence encodes CASSRRPPAGELFF.